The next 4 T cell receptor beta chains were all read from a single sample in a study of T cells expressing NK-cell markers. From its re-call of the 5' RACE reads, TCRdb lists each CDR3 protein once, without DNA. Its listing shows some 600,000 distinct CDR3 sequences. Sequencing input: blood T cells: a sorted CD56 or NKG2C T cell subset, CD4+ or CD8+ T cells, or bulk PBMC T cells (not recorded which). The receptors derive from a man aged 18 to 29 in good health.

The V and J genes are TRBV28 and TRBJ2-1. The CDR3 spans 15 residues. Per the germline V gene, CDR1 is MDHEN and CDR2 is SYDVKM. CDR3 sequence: CASSLFSVGYNEQFF.

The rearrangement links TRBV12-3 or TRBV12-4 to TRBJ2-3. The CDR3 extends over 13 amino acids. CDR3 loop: CASNLGVRDTQYF.

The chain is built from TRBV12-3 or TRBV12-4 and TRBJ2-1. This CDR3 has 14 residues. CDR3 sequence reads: CASSSTPDYNEQFF.

CDR3 region: CASSLLGQGTGELFF. V gene TRBV7-9 combines with J gene TRBJ2-2; TCRdb calls TRBD1, which cannot be checked without DNA. The length of the CDR3 is 15 residues. Per the germline V gene, CDR1 is SEHNR and CDR2 is FQNEAQ (reference sequence).